Listed here is a single TCR beta chain. What it recognizes is unknown. The ends were cut back, 0 bases at V and 5 bases at J, with 14 bases in the middle. Germline V gene sequence: CDR1 SNHLY, CDR2 FYNNEI. The CDR3 has 15 amino acids. This sample stems from a study of long-term antiretroviral therapy in people with HIV. No donor had fewer than one pre-ART PBMC sample or fewer than two post-ART PBMC samples. In each sample, 1-10 million cryopreserved PBMC were present before DNA extraction. General study findings and limits: Dominant in the repertoire at all time points were clones expanded before ART.

Researchers ran immunoSEQ v3.0 at survey level. Produced via immunoSEQ multiplex PCR; TCRdb's table is partial and in-frame only. The sample includes approximately 21,000 clones, approximately 90% of them seen just once. The sequences come from unsorted PBMCs, collected nearly 4.5 years before starting antiretroviral therapy. V usage is TRBV2 and J usage is TRBJ2-7; TRBD1 or TRBD2 may be the D gene (5 bases each). This clonotype originated in a woman aged 25 to 39 with HIV. The CDR3 bases are TGTGCCAGCAGTGAAGCGGGGGTAGGGGTTCACGAGCAGTACTTC. Its translation: CASSEAGVGVHEQYF.